Shown below are 18 T cell receptor beta chains from a single sample sequenced in a study of Graves' ophthalmopathy and Graves' hyperthyroidism. The authors amplified TCR beta CDR3 regions, and they did so from RNA transcripts for repertoire sequencing. First-round RT-PCR used HTBI primers; second-round multiplex PCR followed. MiXCR, run by TCRdb on the multiplex PCR reads, gives a single entry per CDR3 protein. The repertoire holds hundreds of thousands of distinct CDR3 sequences, with roughly 20% as singletons. The sequenced sample was peripheral blood. The source of these receptors is a young woman with stable Graves' hyperthyroidism. Some clones in this sample may be carry-over from other donors' samples.

This clonotype was observed at least ten times. J is TRBJ1-1 and V is TRBV12-3 or TRBV12-4, with D hard to call. The germline V and J ends were trimmed by 5 bases and 4 bases, with 11 bases remaining between them. CDR3 length: 13 amino acids. The CDR3, as DNA: TGTGCCAGCAGTCCACCGGCGGTCACTGAAGCTTTCTTT. It codes for CASSPPAVTEAFF.

This clonotype has at least ten counts. The chain carries TRBV15 and TRBJ2-7, with D perhaps TRBD2 (5 bases). Germline V CDR1 and CDR2: LNHNV, YYDKDF (reference sequence). V lost 0 bases to trimming and J lost 6 bases, with 12 bases between them. CDR3 length equals 14 residues. The CDR3 spells CATSRDPRGPEQYF. The CDR3 region has the DNA TGTGCCACCAGCAGAGATCCTCGAGGGCCCGAGCAGTACTTC.

This clonotype came up a few times. The chain combines TRBV19 with TRBJ1-1, with D perhaps TRBD1 (5 bases). This CDR3 has 13 amino acids. The V end was cut by 4 bases, the J end by 6 bases, with 12 bases between. Germline assignment: CDR1 LNHDA and CDR2 SQIVND (reference sequence). Here the CDR3 DNA reads TGTGCCAGTAGTAACGGGGGGGACGCTGAAGCTTTCTTT. Protein: CASSNGGDAEAFF.

This clonotype showed up many times. The CDR3 region is CASSPRDRGNTEAFF. CDR3 bases: TGTGCCAGCAGCCCCCGGGACAGGGGGAACACTGAAGCTTTCTTT. This chain uses TRBV7-9 with TRBJ1-1; TRBD1 matches 10 bases. This CDR3 spans 15 amino acids. Germline lookup yields CDR1 SEHNR and CDR2 FQNEAQ (reference sequence). The ends lost 5 bases at V and 1 base at J; junction bases unmatched: 4. The full variable domain, completed using reference TRBV7-9 and TRBJ1-1, is DTGVSQNPRHKITKRGQNVTFRCDPISEHNRLYWYRQTLGQGPEFLTYFQNEAQLEKSRLLSDRFSAERPKGSFSTLEIQRTEQGDSAMYLCASSPRDRGNTEAFFGQGTRLTVV.

This clonotype has ten or more counts. CDR3 sequence: CASSLSTYTEAFF. CDR3 sequence (DNA): TGTGCCAGCAGCTTGAGTACTTACACTGAAGCTTTCTTT. The chain couples TRBV13 to TRBJ1-1; D call uncertain. This CDR3 spans 13 amino acids. Trimming left V 3 bases short and J 3 bases short, with 8 bases between. Per the germline V gene, CDR1 is PRHDT and CDR2 is FYEKMQ (reference sequence).

This clonotype was seen ten or more times. The CDR3 DNA sequence: TGTGCCAGCAGTTTACGGCAGGACTATAGCAATCAGCCCCAGCATTTT. Its translation: CASSLRQDYSNQPQHF. The chain carries TRBV12-3 or TRBV12-4 and TRBJ1-5, with unresolved D. This CDR3 region has 16 residues. Trimming pared 2 bases from V and 0 bases from J, leaving 11 bases between.

Many counts were recorded for this clonotype. The V call is TRBV6-1, the J call TRBJ1-1; D is ambiguous. In germline, CDR1 is MNHNS, CDR2 SASEGT. The CDR3 has 14 residues. Trimming removed 7 bases at V and 1 base at J, with 13 bases between. CDR3 nucleotide sequence: TGTGCCAGCACAGACTCCCTAAAGAACACTGAAGCTTTCTTT. Protein product: CASTDSLKNTEAFF.

This clonotype appeared many times. The CDR3 coding sequence is TGCGCCAGCAGCTTGCAACAGGGCGGTGGCACTGAAGCTTTCTTT. This gives the protein CASSLQQGGGTEAFF. The chain recombines TRBV5-1 with TRBJ1-1; weak D call: TRBD1 (6 bases). This CDR3 comprises 15 residues. CDR1 is SGHRS and CDR2 is YFSETQ in the germline V gene. V lost 1 base and J 4 bases, leaving 14 bases between the germline ends.

This clonotype was recorded at least ten times. The chain uses TRBV20-1 and TRBJ2-7; the D is unclear. The length of the CDR3 is 11 residues. V lost 3 bases and J 2 bases, leaving 5 bases between the germline ends. Germline CDR1 is DFQATT and CDR2 is SNEGSKA (reference sequence). CDR3 sequence: CSARVTYEQYF. CDR3 coding DNA: TGCAGTGCTAGGGTCACCTACGAGCAGTACTTC.

This clonotype was observed at least ten times. This sequence joins TRBV10-1 and TRBJ1-1; no clear D. CDR1 is WNHNN and CDR2 is SYGVQD in the germline V gene (reference sequence). The V end lost 0 bases, the J end lost 2 bases, and 13 bases lay between the germline ends. The CDR3 has 16 residues. Written as DNA, the CDR3 is TGCGCCAGCAGTGAGTCAGTAGGAGGAGTAAACACTGAAGCTTTCTTT. Its protein is CASSESVGGVNTEAFF.

This clonotype was counted ten times or more. This chain uses TRBV20-1 with TRBJ2-7; TRBD1 aligns across 9 bases. Trimming at V came to 6 bases and at J to 3 bases, leaving 9 bases not matched to a gene. The CDR3 extends over 14 amino acids. Germline assignment: CDR1 DFQATT and CDR2 SNEGSKA (reference sequence). CDR3 sequence: CSAPDRGSNYEQYF. The CDR3 nucleotides read TGCAGTGCCCCCGACAGGGGGAGTAACTACGAGCAGTACTTC.

In its sample, this clonotype was seen many times. This sequence joins TRBV30 and TRBJ1-3; D is possibly TRBD1 (6 bases). The CDR3 totals 14 residues. Germline V gene sequence: CDR1 GTSNPN, CDR2 SVGIG (reference sequence). V was cut by 6 bases and J by 4 bases, with 16 bases left in between. In DNA, the CDR3 is TGTGCCTGCACTAGGAGGGGGTCGGGAAACACCATATATTTT. As protein: CACTRRGSGNTIYF.

This clonotype has a count of ten or more. The genes are TRBV6-5 and TRBJ1-1, with no clear D. With 5 bases removed from V and 2 bases from J, the gap between germline ends came to 12 bases. The CDR3 covers 14 residues. CDR1 and CDR2 (germline): MNHEY, SVGAGI. The CDR3 spells CASSPVGVNTEAFF. In nucleotides, the CDR3 is TGTGCCAGCAGTCCGGTAGGCGTTAACACTGAAGCTTTCTTT.

The CDR3 sequence: CASSLGGLPYEQYF. The CDR3 DNA is TGTGCCAGCAGCTTAGGGGGCCTCCCCTACGAGCAGTACTTC. V usage is TRBV7-9 and J usage is TRBJ2-7, with a weak D call TRBD1 (5 bases). The V end lost 1 base, the J end lost 2 bases, and 9 bases lay between the germline ends. The CDR3 runs 14 residues. The V gene's germline CDR1 is SEHNR and CDR2 FQNEAQ (reference sequence). The full variable domain, its missing parts supplied by reference TRBV7-9 and TRBJ2-7, is DTGVSQNPRHKITKRGQNVTFRCDPISEHNRLYWYRQTLGQGPEFLTYFQNEAQLEKSRLLSDRFSAERPKGSFSTLEIQRTEQGDSAMYLCASSLGGLPYEQYFGPGTRLTVT.

This clonotype came up many times. This chain joins TRBV6-1 and TRBJ1-1; TRBD1 might be the D (5 bases). With 8 bases removed from V and 4 bases from J, the gap between germline ends came to 8 bases. The CDR3 has 11 amino acids. CDR1 and CDR2 (germline): MNHNS, SASEGT. The CDR3: CASAGTTEAFF. For the CDR3, the DNA is TGTGCCAGCGCAGGGACCACTGAAGCTTTCTTT.

Of note for this clonotype: No conserved phenylalanine or tryptophan ends this CDR3, so it is likely a read error. The CDR3 protein is CASSSSYEQYL. CDR3 nucleotide sequence: TGTGCCAGCAGTAGCTCCTACGAGCAGTACTTA. The chain joins TRBV12-3 or TRBV12-4 to TRBJ2-7; D is uncertain. V dropped 5 bases and J dropped 0 bases, with 2 bases sitting between them. CDR3 length equals 11 residues.

The table lists this clonotype with a few counts. This rearrangement joins TRBV29-1 to TRBJ2-5, with TRBD1 matching over 8 bases. Germline V gene data show CDR1 as SQVTM and CDR2 as ANQGSEA. CDR3 size: 13 residues. With V trimmed by 3 bases and J by 5 bases, 5 bases remained unmatched. CDR3 region: CSVERTGWETQYF. The CDR3 region has the DNA TGCAGCGTTGAGAGGACAGGGTGGGAGACCCAGTACTTC. Variable domain in full (rest from reference TRBV29-1 and TRBJ2-5): SAVISQKPSRDICQRGTSLTIQCQVDSQVTMMFWYRQQPGQSLTLIATANQGSEATYESGFVIDKFPISRPNLTFSTLTVSNMSPEDSSIYLCSVERTGWETQYFGPGTRLLVL.

In this sample, this clonotype turned up many times. The chain recombines TRBV6-5 with TRBJ1-2; TRBD1 agrees at 7 bases. Germline V CDR1 and CDR2: MNHEY, SVGAGI. The CDR3 has 15 residues. The V segment lost 6 bases and the J segment 6 bases; nucleotides outside the gene matches: 13. The CDR3 nucleotides are TGTGCCAGCAGCTACGACAGGGAGGATTGGGATGGCTACACCTTC. Translating gives CASSYDREDWDGYTF.